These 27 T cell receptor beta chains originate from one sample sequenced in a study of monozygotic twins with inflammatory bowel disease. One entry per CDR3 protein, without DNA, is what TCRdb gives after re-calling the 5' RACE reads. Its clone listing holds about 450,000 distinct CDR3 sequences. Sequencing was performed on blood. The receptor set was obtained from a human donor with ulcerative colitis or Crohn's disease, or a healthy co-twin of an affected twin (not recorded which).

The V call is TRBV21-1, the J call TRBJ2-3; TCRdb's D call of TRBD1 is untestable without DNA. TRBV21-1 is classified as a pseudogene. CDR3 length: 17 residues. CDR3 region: CASSSRSGQGSSDTQYF.

The CDR3 sequence is CASTQGLANTGELFF. The rearrangement links TRBV2 to TRBJ2-2; TCRdb designates TRBD2, a call that cannot be tested without DNA. CDR1 and CDR2 (germline): SNHLY, FYNNEI. CDR3 length: 15 amino acids.

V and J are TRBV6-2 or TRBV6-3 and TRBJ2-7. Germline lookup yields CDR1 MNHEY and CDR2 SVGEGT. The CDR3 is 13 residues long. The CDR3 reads CASRSGTTYEQYF.

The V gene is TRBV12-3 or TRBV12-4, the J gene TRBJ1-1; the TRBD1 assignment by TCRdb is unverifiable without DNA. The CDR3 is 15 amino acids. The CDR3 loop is CASSVSFRVNTEAFF.

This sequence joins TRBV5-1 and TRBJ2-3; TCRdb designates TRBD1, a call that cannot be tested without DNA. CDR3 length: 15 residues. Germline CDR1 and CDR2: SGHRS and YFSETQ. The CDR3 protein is CASSFGNLDTDTQYF.

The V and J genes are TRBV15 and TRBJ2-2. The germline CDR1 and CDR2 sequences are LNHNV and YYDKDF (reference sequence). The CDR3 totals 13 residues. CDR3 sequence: CATSLHYTGELFF.

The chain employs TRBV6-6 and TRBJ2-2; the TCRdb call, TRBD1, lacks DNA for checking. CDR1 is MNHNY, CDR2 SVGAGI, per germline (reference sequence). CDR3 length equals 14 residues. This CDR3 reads CDSSYGQNTGELFF.

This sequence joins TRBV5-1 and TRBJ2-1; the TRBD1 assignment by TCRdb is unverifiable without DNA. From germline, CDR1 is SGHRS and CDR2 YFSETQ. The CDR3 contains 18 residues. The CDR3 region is CASSSGQARVSSYNEQFF.

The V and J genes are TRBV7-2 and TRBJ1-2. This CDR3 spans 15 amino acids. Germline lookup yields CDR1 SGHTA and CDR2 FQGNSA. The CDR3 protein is CASSLDWAANYGYTF. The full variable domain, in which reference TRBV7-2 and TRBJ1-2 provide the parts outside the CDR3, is GAGVSQSPSNKVTEKGKDVELRCDPISGHTALYWYRQSLGQGLEFLIYFQGNSAPDKSGLPSDRFSAERTGGSVSTLTIQRTQQEDSAVYLCASSLDWAANYGYTFGSGTRLTVV.

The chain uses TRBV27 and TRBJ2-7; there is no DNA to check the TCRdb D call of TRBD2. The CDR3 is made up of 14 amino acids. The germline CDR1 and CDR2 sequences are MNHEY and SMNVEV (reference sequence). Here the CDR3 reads CASRLGYFSYEQYF.

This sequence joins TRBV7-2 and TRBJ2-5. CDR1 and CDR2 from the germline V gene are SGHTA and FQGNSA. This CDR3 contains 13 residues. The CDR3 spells CASSSQSQETQYF.

CDR3: CASSLKGTQPQHF. The V gene is TRBV12-3 or TRBV12-4, the J gene TRBJ1-5. CDR3 length: 13 residues.

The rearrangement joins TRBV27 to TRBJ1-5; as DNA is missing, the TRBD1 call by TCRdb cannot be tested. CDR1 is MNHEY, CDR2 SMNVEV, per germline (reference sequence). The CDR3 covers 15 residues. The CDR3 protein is CASSRKGQINQPQHF.

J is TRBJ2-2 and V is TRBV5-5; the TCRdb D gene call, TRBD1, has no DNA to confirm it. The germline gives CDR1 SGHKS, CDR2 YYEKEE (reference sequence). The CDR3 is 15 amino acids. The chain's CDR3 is CASSTGTGLTGELFF.

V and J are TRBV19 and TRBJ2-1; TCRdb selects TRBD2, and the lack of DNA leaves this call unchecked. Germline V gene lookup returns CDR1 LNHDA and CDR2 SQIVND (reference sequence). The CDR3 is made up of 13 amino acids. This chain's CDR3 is CASSPRREGGQFF.

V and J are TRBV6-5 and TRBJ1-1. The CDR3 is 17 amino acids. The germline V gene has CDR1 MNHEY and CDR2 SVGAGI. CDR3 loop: CASSYSQTREMNTEAFF.

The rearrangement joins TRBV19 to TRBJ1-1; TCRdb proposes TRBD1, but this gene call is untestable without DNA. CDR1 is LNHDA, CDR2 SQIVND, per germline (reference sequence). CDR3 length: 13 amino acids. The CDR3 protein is CASTVGPTRVAFF.

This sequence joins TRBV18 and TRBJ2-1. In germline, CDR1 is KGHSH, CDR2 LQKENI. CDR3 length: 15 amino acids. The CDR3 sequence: CASSPSGYSYNEQFF.

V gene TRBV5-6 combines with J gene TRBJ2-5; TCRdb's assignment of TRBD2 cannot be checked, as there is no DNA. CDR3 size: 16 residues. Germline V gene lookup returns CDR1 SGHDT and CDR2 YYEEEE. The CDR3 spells CASTWGPTSDQETQYF.

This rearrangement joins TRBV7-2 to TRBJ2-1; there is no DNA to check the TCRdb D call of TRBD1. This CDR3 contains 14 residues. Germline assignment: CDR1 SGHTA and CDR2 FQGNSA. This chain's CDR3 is CASSSNTFGQEQFF.

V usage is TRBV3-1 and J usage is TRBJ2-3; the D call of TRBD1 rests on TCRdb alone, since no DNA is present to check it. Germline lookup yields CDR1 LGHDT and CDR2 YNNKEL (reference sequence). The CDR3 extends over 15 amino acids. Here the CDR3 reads CASSPGTGRADTQYF.

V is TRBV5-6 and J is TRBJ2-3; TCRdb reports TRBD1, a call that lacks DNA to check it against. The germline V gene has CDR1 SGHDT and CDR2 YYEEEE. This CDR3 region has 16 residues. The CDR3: CASRGVLSIRADTQYF.

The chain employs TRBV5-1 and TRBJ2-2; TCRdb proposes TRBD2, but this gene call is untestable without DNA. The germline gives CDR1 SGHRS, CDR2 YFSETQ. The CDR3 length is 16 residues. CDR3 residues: CASSLVGTSGTGELFF.

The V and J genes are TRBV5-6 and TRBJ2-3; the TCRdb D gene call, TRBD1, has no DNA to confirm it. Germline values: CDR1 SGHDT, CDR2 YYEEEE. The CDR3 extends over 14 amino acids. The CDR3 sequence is CASSAREAADTQYF.

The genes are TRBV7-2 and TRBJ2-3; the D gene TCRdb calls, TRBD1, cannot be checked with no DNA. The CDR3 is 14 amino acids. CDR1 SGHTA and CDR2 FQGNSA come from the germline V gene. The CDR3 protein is CASSSRTGSDTQYF.

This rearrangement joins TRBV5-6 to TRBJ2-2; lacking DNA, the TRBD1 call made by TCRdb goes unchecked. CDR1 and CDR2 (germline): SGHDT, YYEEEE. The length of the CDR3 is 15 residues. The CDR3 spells CASSLEWSPTGELFF.

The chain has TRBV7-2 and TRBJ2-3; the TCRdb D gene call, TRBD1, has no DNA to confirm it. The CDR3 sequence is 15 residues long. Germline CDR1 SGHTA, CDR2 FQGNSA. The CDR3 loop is CASSPFPRGTDTQYF.